Listed below are T cell receptor beta chains from one sample, sequenced in a study of cytomegalovirus exposure and HLA in healthy donors. Clones were sequenced by immunoSEQ multiplex PCR, and TCRdb holds only the in-frame ones, with some missing. Of 180,000 or so clones in the sample, around three quarters are singletons; the top ten hold approximately 2.1%. The sequenced sample was PBMCs. The source is a woman between 50 and 59 years old in good health and CMV-seronegative. Both conserved end residues are part of each CDR3. Each record gives: clone size, J gene, V gene, D gene, CDR3 length, CDR3 DNA, CDR3 protein. D genes are given only for firm matches. A clone size is listed for some rows: how often the clone was seen (once, few, many), or a class if it is expanded.

>-|TRBJ1-1|TRBV6-1|-|15
TGTGCCAGCGATGCAGGGGAAGTAAAGAACACTGAAGCTTTCTTT
CASDAGEVKNTEAFF
>-|TRBJ2-4|TRBV2|-|14
TGTGCCAGCAGTGAGGAGAGGGGGGGAGACATTCAGTACTTC
CASSEERGGDIQYF
>-|TRBJ1-2|TRBV5-1|-|15
TGCGCCAGCAGCTTCTGGGACACCGGGAACTATGGCTACACCTTC
CASSFWDTGNYGYTF
>once|TRBJ2-3|TRBV7-9|-|12
TGTTCCAGCAGCCCTGCGCCAGATACGCAGTATTTT
CSSSPAPDTQYF
>few|TRBJ1-3|TRBV7-2|-|16
TGTGCCAGCAGCCCCGCCCCGGTCAAATCCGGAAACACCATATATTTT
CASSPAPVKSGNTIYF
>-|TRBJ1-5|TRBV30|-|13
TGTGCCTGGGCGGGGGGTGGCGATCAGCCCCAGCATTTT
CAWAGGGDQPQHF
>-|TRBJ2-7|TRBV29-1|-|12
TGCAGCGTTACCGGTAACTCCTACGAGCAGTACTTC
CSVTGNSYEQYF
>-|TRBJ1-5|TRBV5-1|-|15
TGCGCCAGCAGTTACGGACAAGGCCCCAATCAGCCCCAGCATTTT
CASSYGQGPNQPQHF
>-|TRBJ2-5|TRBV27|-|14
TGTGCCAGCTCCCCCCGAGGTCCTCAAGAGACCCAGTACTTC
CASSPRGPQETQYF
>-|TRBJ1-5|TRBV28|-|16
TGTGCCAGCAGTGCCACCCTGGGCTTTGGCAATCAGCCCCAGCATTTT
CASSATLGFGNQPQHF
>-|TRBJ2-3|TRBV4-1|-|16
TGCGCCAGCAGCCAAGGACCTGGGGGGACCACAGATACGCAGTATTTT
CASSQGPGGTTDTQYF
>-|TRBJ2-7|TRBV28|-|13
TGTGCCAGCAGTTTATTTATAGGGCAGGGCGAGTACTTC
CASSLFIGQGEYF
>-|TRBJ2-4|TRBV27|-|14
TGTGCCAGCAGTCCCCAGGTCAGGGAAAACATTCAGTACTTC
CASSPQVRENIQYF
>-|TRBJ1-1|TRBV27|TRBD1|15
TGTGCCAGCAGTTATGACAGGGGGCCGGCTCTGAAAGCTTTCTTT
CASSYDRGPALKAFF
>-|TRBJ2-7|TRBV11-2|-|11
TGTGCCAGCAGCTCCCACAACGAGCAGTACTTC
CASSSHNEQYF
>-|TRBJ2-7|TRBV6-1|-|14
TGTGCCAGCAGTGAATCTGGCAGGGGTTACGAGCAGTACTTC
CASSESGRGYEQYF
>-|TRBJ1-2|TRBV2|TRBD1|13
TGTGCCAGCGGTGGAGACAGGGGGTTTGTCTACACCTTC
CASGGDRGFVYTF
>few|TRBJ2-3|TRBV15|TRBD2|16
TGTGCCACCAGCAGCCGTCTAGCGGGAGGAACAGATACGCAGTATTTT
CATSSRLAGGTDTQYF
>-|TRBJ2-7|TRBV14|TRBD1|17
TGTGCCAGCAGCCTTACAGGGGGCGCGCGGAGCTCCTACGAGCAGTACTTC
CASSLTGGARSSYEQYF
>once|TRBJ2-5|TRBV6-5|TRBD2|15
TGTGCCAGCACCCTTAGGGCTAGCGGGTCTTACGTGCAGTACTTC
CASTLRASGSYVQYF
>-|TRBJ2-1|TRBV9|TRBD2|15
TGTGCCAGCAGCGAGACTAGCGGGGGGGCTAGTGAGCAGTTCTTC
CASSETSGGASEQFF
>-|TRBJ1-2|TRBV7-9|TRBD1|16
TGTGCCAGCAGCCGACACCGAAAGGGACAGGAGTATGGCTACACCTTC
CASSRHRKGQEYGYTF
>-|TRBJ2-1|TRBV11-2|TRBD1|14
TGTGCCAGCAGCCAAGACAGGGGCGGCAATGAGCAGTTCTTC
CASSQDRGGNEQFF
>-|TRBJ1-3|TRBV28|TRBD1|20
TGTGCCAGCGGTATACCTGTTGGGGGACAGCCAATATCCTCTGGAAACACCATATATTTT
CASGIPVGGQPISSGNTIYF
>-|TRBJ1-1|TRBV2|-|12
TGTGCCAGCAGAACGGGGAACACTGAAGCTTTCTTT
CASRTGNTEAFF
>-|TRBJ2-5|TRBV6-1|-|17
TGTGCCAGCAGTGGCTACCGGTTAGTAGGGGTCCAAGAGACCCAGTACTTC
CASSGYRLVGVQETQYF
>once|TRBJ1-5|TRBV7-9|-|13
TGTGCCAGCAGCTTTGGGCAGAATCAGCCCCAGCATTTT
CASSFGQNQPQHF
>-|TRBJ2-7|TRBV27|-|13
TGTGCCAGCAGTTACTCGAGTCACTACGAGCAGTACTTC
CASSYSSHYEQYF
>-|TRBJ2-1|TRBV7-2|TRBD1|14
TGTGCCAGCAGACCAGGGGGCAGGGTCTATGAGCAGTTCTTC
CASRPGGRVYEQFF
>-|TRBJ2-2|TRBV5-1|-|16
TGCGCCAGCAGCTTGTCCGGGGGAACGAACACCGGGGAGCTGTTTTTT
CASSLSGGTNTGELFF
>few|TRBJ2-5|TRBV18|-|13
TGTGCCAGCTCACCGGGGCCACGAGAGACCCAGTACTTC
CASSPGPRETQYF
>few|TRBJ2-1|TRBV6-4|-|14
TGTGCCAGCAGTGCGGGTAGCGAGTACACGGAGCAGTTCTTC
CASSAGSEYTEQFF
>-|TRBJ2-7|TRBV11-2|-|12
TGTGCCAGCAGCTATCAGGGCTACGAGCAGTACTTC
CASSYQGYEQYF
>-|TRBJ2-2|TRBV28|-|14
TGTGCCAGCAGTTTACTAGACGTCACCGGGGAGCTGTTTTTT
CASSLLDVTGELFF
>-|TRBJ2-3|TRBV11-2|-|15
TGTGCCAGCAGCTATCGTCAAACTAGCACAGATACGCAGTATTTT
CASSYRQTSTDTQYF
>-|TRBJ1-6|TRBV28|-|14
TGTGCCAGCAGTTCGGGGGGCGGGAATTCACCCCTCCACTTT
CASSSGGGNSPLHF
>-|TRBJ2-4|TRBV28|-|15
TGTGCCACCCTCGGCGGTCTCGGTGCCAAAAACATTCAGTACTTC
CATLGGLGAKNIQYF
>-|TRBJ2-3|TRBV15|-|15
TGTGCCACCAGCAGGGCTAGCGCGAGGGGAGATACGCAGTATTTT
CATSRASARGDTQYF
>-|TRBJ1-1|TRBV6-6|-|13
TGTGCCAGCAGTTACCTCGGGGACACTGAAGCTTTCTTT
CASSYLGDTEAFF
>-|TRBJ1-3|TRBV4-1|-|15
TGCGCCAGCAGCCAAGAAGGCGGGTCCGGGAACACCATATATTTT
CASSQEGGSGNTIYF
>-|TRBJ1-5|TRBV7-2|TRBD1|19
TGTGCCAGCAGCTTAGACGACAGGGGGCGACCCCCGAGCAATCAGCCCCAGCATTTT
CASSLDDRGRPPSNQPQHF
>few|TRBJ2-2|TRBV4-3|-|14
TGCGCCAGCAGCCAAGATGTTGGACACGGGGAGCTGTTTTTT
CASSQDVGHGELFF
>-|TRBJ1-4|TRBV28|-|15
TGTGCCAGCAGTTTCAGGGGAGGGAATAATGAAAAACTGTTTTTT
CASSFRGGNNEKLFF
>-|TRBJ1-6|TRBV7-8|-|14
TGTGCCAGCAGCCCCGACCGGGGAAATTCACCCCTCCACTTT
CASSPDRGNSPLHF
>-|TRBJ1-1|TRBV11-2|-|13
TGTGCCAGCAGCTTCAGGGGATTTCCTGAAGCTTTCTTT
CASSFRGFPEAFF
>-|TRBJ2-2|TRBV27|TRBD2|15
TGTGCCAGCAGTTCCCGACTAGCGGGAGTTGGGGAGCTGTTTTTT
CASSSRLAGVGELFF
>-|TRBJ1-2|TRBV29-1|-|13
TGCAGCGTTTCACCGGGGGGGACGCAGGGCTACACCTTC
CSVSPGGTQGYTF
>-|TRBJ1-5|TRBV19|-|15
TGTGCCAGTACTCCGGACACCTATAGCAATCAGCCCCAGCATTTT
CASTPDTYSNQPQHF
>few|TRBJ2-2|TRBV9|-|13
TGTGCCAGCAGCGTAGGTCTCCCCGGGGAGCTGTTTTTT
CASSVGLPGELFF